This section outlines one TCR beta chain sequence together with its context. The antigen remains undetermined. 5'RACE primed from the constant segment yielded TCR alpha and TCR beta cDNA libraries bearing sample barcodes and UMIs. TCRdb re-called the 5' RACE reads through MiXCR, storing one row per CDR3 protein. The table has approximately 500,000 distinct CDR3 sequences, approximately 23% seen once. Trimming stripped 0 bases from V and 0 bases from J, with 8 bases between. CDR1 is MNHEY, CDR2 SVGAGI, per germline. The length of the CDR3 is 15 residues. The data were taken from a study of T-cell memory formation after mild COVID-19. Study findings and constraints: Later expanders leaned toward CD4+, whereas clones contracting from day 15 to 85 were balanced CD4/CD8. Nothing showed for sure that second-wave clones peaking on day 37 were SARS-CoV-2 specific. Cross-reactive memory seemingly joined, as some responding clones were found in pre-infection memory.

The clonotype comes from an adult woman who had mild COVID-19 (a few samples of this study predate the infection). Cell type and time point are not known. V is TRBV6-5 and J is TRBJ1-1; D may be TRBD1 (5 bases). Material: PBMCs or a T cell subset sorted from them (not recorded which). The CDR3 DNA follows: TGTGCCAGCAGTTACTCTCGGGGCCTGAACACTGAAGCTTTCTTT. This gives the protein CASSYSRGLNTEAFF.